Each of the 20 T cell receptor beta chains below was sequenced from the same sample in a study of cytomegalovirus exposure and HLA in healthy donors. The PCR made use of 60 Vbeta and 13 Jbeta primers. The repertoire was sequenced with immunoSEQ multiplex PCR; TCRdb's copy has only in-frame clones and lacks some. The sample includes about 78,000 clones, about 64% seen only once; the top ten take more than 5%. The sequencing sample was made of PBMCs. Receptor source: a man aged 25-45 years in good health and CMV-seropositive.

The rearrangement links TRBV11-2 to TRBJ2-4; 7 positions agree with TRBD1. In germline, CDR1 is SGHAT, CDR2 FQNNGV. This CDR3 is built from 14 residues. Trimming cost V 3 bases and J 8 bases; bases outside gene matches: 7. CDR3 nucleotide sequence: TGTGCCAGCAGCTTTGGTAGCCAGGGGGACATTCAGTACTTC. Its protein product is CASSFGSQGDIQYF.

The rearrangement uses TRBV27 and TRBJ2-7, with D maybe TRBD1 (5 bases). Germline lookup yields CDR1 MNHEY and CDR2 SMNVEV (reference sequence). CDR3 length: 14 residues. V lost 7 bases and J 1 base, leaving 14 bases between the germline ends. CDR3 bases: TGTGCCAGCAAAAGGGGCTTGGATTCCTACGAGCAGTACTTC. This codes for CASKRGLDSYEQYF.

The rearrangement links TRBV9 to TRBJ2-1, with 11 bases matching TRBD2. J gave up 6 bases and V 0 bases, and 2 bases lay outside the gene matches. The CDR3 runs to 15 residues. Germline CDR1 and CDR2: SGDLS and YYNGEE. CDR3 protein: CASSVGSGGANEQFF. The CDR3, as DNA: TGTGCCAGCAGCGTAGGTAGCGGGGGGGCCAATGAGCAGTTCTTC.

The CDR3 sequence: CASSFRDEETQYF. Here the CDR3 DNA reads TGTGCCAGCAGCTTCAGGGATGAAGAGACCCAGTACTTC. J is TRBJ2-5 and V is TRBV5-4, with a possible D match to TRBD1 (5 bases). V was trimmed by 2 bases and J by 3 bases, leaving 8 bases between them. The CDR3 totals 13 residues. Per germline, CDR1 SGHNT and CDR2 YYREEE (reference sequence).

The chain couples TRBV6-5 to TRBJ1-2; D not certain. Germline V gene data show CDR1 as MNHEY and CDR2 as SVGAGI. Trimming stripped 2 bases from V and 8 bases from J, with 15 bases between. The CDR3 loop spans 14 amino acids. This CDR3 reads CASSYGAEEGGYTF. The DNA of the CDR3 is TGTGCCAGCAGTTACGGCGCGGAGGAAGGAGGCTACACCTTC.

The chain links TRBV10-3 to TRBJ2-5, with D maybe TRBD2 (5 bases). This CDR3 comprises 15 residues. CDR1 is ENHRY and CDR2 is SYGVKD in the germline V gene. The V and J ends lost 4 bases and 4 bases respectively, with 16 bases between them. The CDR3 DNA reads TGTGCCATCAGTGCAGCCCGGACTGGAGGAGAGACCCAGTACTTC. Translation gives CAISAARTGGETQYF.

This chain connects TRBV29-1 to TRBJ2-7, with a weak D call TRBD2 (5 bases). Per germline, CDR1 SQVTM and CDR2 ANQGSEA. The CDR3 has 13 amino acids. Trimming took off 7 bases at V and 3 bases at J, with 16 bases between the two ends. The CDR3 here is CSAADSPLYEQYF. CDR3 coding DNA: TGCAGCGCCGCGGACTCGCCCCTCTACGAGCAGTACTTC.

This clone was observed a few times. V gene TRBV27 combines with J gene TRBJ2-7; unclear D gene. Germline V gives CDR1 MNHEY, CDR2 SMNVEV (reference sequence). Trimming removed 5 bases from V and 3 bases from J, with 11 bases in between. This CDR3 comprises 13 residues. The CDR3 DNA reads as TGTGCCAGCAGTGCCTCGTTCGGCTACGAGCAGTACTTC. The encoded protein is CASSASFGYEQYF.

V usage is TRBV13 and J usage is TRBJ1-5; a weak D match, TRBD1 (5 bases). The length of the CDR3 is 13 residues. With 1 base removed from V and 4 bases from J, the gap between germline ends came to 5 bases. Germline loops: CDR1 PRHDT, CDR2 FYEKMQ (reference sequence). The CDR3 is CASSLAGNQPQHF. DNA for the CDR3: TGTGCCAGCAGCTTAGCAGGGAATCAGCCCCAGCATTTT.

This sequence joins TRBV6-1 and TRBJ2-7; 7 bases fit TRBD2. The trim removed 0 bases at V and 9 bases at J, leaving 17 bases unmatched. CDR3 length: 17 amino acids. In germline, CDR1 is MNHNS, CDR2 SASEGT. In DNA, the CDR3 is TGTGCCAGCAGTGAAGCGTTAACATGGGGGGGAGAGTGGAGGCAGTACTTC. This gives the protein CASSEALTWGGEWRQYF.

This sequence joins TRBV2 and TRBJ2-5, with 12 bases matching TRBD2. With 4 bases clipped from V and 5 bases from J, the junction kept 5 bases outside the gene matches. This CDR3 is 15 amino acids long. Germline CDR1 and CDR2: SNHLY and FYNNEI. In DNA form, the CDR3 reads TGTGCCAGCAGTGCGACTAGCGGGGGCGGGGAGACCCAGTACTTC. This encodes CASSATSGGGETQYF. Combining the CDR3 with reference TRBV2 and TRBJ2-5 gives the whole variable domain EPEVTQTPSHQVTQMGQEVILRCVPISNHLYFYWYRQILGQKVEFLVSFYNNEISEKSEIFDDQFSVERPDGSNFTLKIRSTKLEDSAMYFCASSATSGGGETQYFGPGTRLLVL.

This clone was found a few times. This chain connects TRBV29-1 to TRBJ2-7; 7 bases line up with TRBD1. The V and J ends lost 3 bases and 5 bases, in that order; junction bases with no gene match: 16. The length of the CDR3 is 16 residues. Germline V gene data show CDR1 as SQVTM and CDR2 as ANQGSEA. CDR3 nucleotides: TGCAGCGTTGATGGCCCATCAGGGGGAGACTTAGACGAGCAGTACTTC. Its protein is CSVDGPSGGDLDEQYF.

The chain carries TRBV4-2 and TRBJ1-4, with unresolved D. This CDR3 has 16 residues. Trimming shortened V by 2 bases and J by 0 bases, and 10 bases separated the two germline ends. Per germline, CDR1 LGHNA and CDR2 YNFKEQ. CDR3: CASSQFSGATNEKLFF. CDR3 bases: TGTGCCAGCAGCCAATTCTCCGGGGCAACTAATGAAAAACTGTTTTTT.

The rearrangement uses TRBV6-1 and TRBJ1-2, with 7 bases identical to TRBD1. With 8 bases clipped from V and 8 bases from J, the junction kept 11 bases outside the gene matches. Germline assignment: CDR1 MNHNS and CDR2 SASEGT. The CDR3 spans 13 residues. The CDR3 spells CASLNMRGLGYTF. CDR3 DNA sequence: TGTGCCAGCCTTAACATGAGGGGGCTAGGCTACACCTTC.

Concerning this clone: Compared with germline, one end of the junction differs, possibly owing to a read error. The chain uses TRBV7-7 and TRBJ2-3; tentatively, D is TRBD2 (5 bases). The germline V gene encodes CDR1 SSHAT and CDR2 FNYEAQ (reference sequence). This CDR3 spans 15 amino acids. The CDR3 loop is CASSPLASSTDTQYF. The CDR3 coding sequence is TGTGCTAGCAGCCCCCTAGCTTCAAGCACAGATACGCAGTATTTT.

The chain employs TRBV11-2 and TRBJ2-2; D perhaps matches TRBD1 (6 bases). Germline CDR1 and CDR2: SGHAT and FQNNGV. There are 17 residues in the CDR3. The V end was cut by 4 bases, the J end by 0 bases, with 15 bases between. The CDR3 DNA follows: TGTGCCAGCAGCTCGTACCCCAGGGGCGCGAACACCGGGGAGCTGTTTTTT. Translated: CASSSYPRGANTGELFF.

The rearrangement joins TRBV5-1 to TRBJ1-2; D perhaps matches TRBD1 (6 bases). CDR3 size: 14 residues. Trimming shortened V by 1 base and J by 4 bases, and 11 bases separated the two germline ends. Germline V gene sequence: CDR1 SGHRS, CDR2 YFSETQ. In DNA form, the CDR3 reads TGCGCCAGCAGCTTGAAGGGACACCTCTATGGCTACACCTTC. It translates to CASSLKGHLYGYTF.

The V and J genes are TRBV7-9 and TRBJ2-5; 9 nucleotides align to TRBD1. The junction had 7 bases not matched to a gene; V was cut back by 2 bases and J by 6 bases. Germline V gives CDR1 SEHNR, CDR2 FQNEAQ (reference sequence). The CDR3 has 15 amino acids. The CDR3 DNA reads as TGTGCCAGCAGCTTACTGACAGGGACAGGGCAGACCCAGTACTTC. Translation: CASSLLTGTGQTQYF.

J is TRBJ1-1 and V is TRBV6-1; 8 bases map to TRBD1. With V trimmed by 6 bases and J by 1 base, 1 base remained unmatched. Germline assignment: CDR1 MNHNS and CDR2 SASEGT. The CDR3 covers 13 residues. For the CDR3, the DNA is TGTGCCAGCAGCACAGGGGGGAACACTGAAGCTTTCTTT. It is translated as CASSTGGNTEAFF.

V is TRBV9 and J is TRBJ2-7; 8 nucleotides align to TRBD2. This CDR3 is built from 13 residues. Germline CDR1 SGDLS, CDR2 YYNGEE. With 3 bases clipped from V and 2 bases from J, the junction kept 1 base outside the gene matches. Here the CDR3 reads CASSAGGTYEQYF. The CDR3 nucleotides read TGTGCCAGCAGCGCGGGGGGGACCTACGAGCAGTACTTC.